This TCR beta chain is drawn from a study of blood T cell repertoires in COVID-19. Allocation to cohorts depended on clinical history reported by the participants. Symptom resolution, clearance, or two negative PCRs marked the recovered donors of Cohort 3. Per the original data handling: Scientists estimated how many nucleated cells there were by amplifying reference gene primers. Only in-frame clones appear in the TCRdb table, and some are missing; sequencing was by immunoSEQ multiplex PCR. The V and J calls and clone size were taken over from that table, and D and trimming were inferred from the DNA. The data contain approximately 230,000 clones, 86% of them seen just once; the ten biggest clones take up about 14%. The table lists this clone with a count of one. This TCR was sampled from a man between 18 and 35 years old who had recovered from COVID-19. Specimen: PBMCs or T cells enriched from blood (not recorded which).

The CDR3 is CAIRGTGDYGYTF. CDR3 sequence (DNA): TGTGCCATCAGAGGTACGGGTGACTATGGCTACACCTTC. The J gene is TRBJ1-2, the V gene TRBV10-3; D is undetermined. The germline V gene encodes CDR1 ENHRY and CDR2 SYGVKD. There are 13 residues in the CDR3. V shed 6 bases and J shed 3 bases, with 11 bases lying between them.